This T cell receptor (beta chain) was captured by sequencing in a study of T cells in localized non-small cell lung cancer. Findings of the study overall: Appearing in adjacent lung were a median roughly 57 of the top 100 tumor clones. Measurement of T cell clonality placed uninvolved adjacent lung highest, above the level in tumor.

The protocol was immunoSEQ multiplex PCR, while the TCRdb copy is restricted to in-frame clones and leaves out a portion. The sample has tens of thousands of clones, approximately 86% seen once; the top ten hold around 14%. The table lists this clone with a count of one. Its antigen is not known. The sample was peripheral blood, taken before any cancer treatment. The receptor's source is a man aged 40 to 69 with stage I squamous cell lung carcinoma.

CDR3 DNA: TGTGCCAGCAGCCAAGCCCTTCGGGGGGGCACAGATACGCAGTATTTT. This codes for CASSQALRGGTDTQYF. The chain recombines TRBV4-2 with TRBJ2-3; 7 bases line up with TRBD2. The length of the CDR3 is 16 residues. The V gene end was trimmed by 1 base and the J gene end by 1 base; junction bases not matched to a gene: 5. Germline loops: CDR1 LGHNA, CDR2 YNFKEQ.